The 30 T cell receptor beta chains presented below share a single source sample, sequenced in a study of Graves' ophthalmopathy and Graves' hyperthyroidism. The study amplified TCR beta CDR3 regions using RNA transcripts. In the first round, RT-PCR was carried out with HTBI primers, and a multiplex PCR formed the second round. MiXCR was run by TCRdb on the multiplex PCR reads, yielding one entry per CDR3 protein. The sample yields 360,000 or so distinct CDR3 sequences, around 17% seen once. Sequences were obtained from peripheral blood. The receptors were sampled from a woman under 30 with Graves' ophthalmopathy.

This clonotype has a count of ten or more. The V and J genes are TRBV30 and TRBJ2-7; 8 bases align to TRBD1. CDR1 is GTSNPN, CDR2 SVGIG, per germline (reference sequence). The CDR3 is made up of 15 amino acids. The V segment lost 4 bases and the J segment 0 bases; nucleotides outside the gene matches: 8. CDR3 in amino acids: CAWNRDRGSSYEQYF. Written as DNA, the CDR3 is TGTGCCTGGAACCGCGACAGGGGTAGCTCCTACGAGCAGTACTTC.

This clonotype was counted many times. The chain is built from TRBV6-2 or TRBV6-3 and TRBJ1-5; no definite D call. CDR1 is MNHEY, CDR2 SVGEGT, per germline. There are 14 residues in the CDR3. The V gene lost 7 bases and the J gene lost 3 bases, with 13 bases spanning the gap. Here the CDR3 DNA reads TGTGCCAGCACCCACCGGCGGATCAATCAGCCCCAGCATTTT. Its protein product is CASTHRRINQPQHF.

This chain connects TRBV12-3 or TRBV12-4 to TRBJ2-7, with 8 nucleotides matching TRBD1. The CDR3 loop spans 15 amino acids. The trim removed 3 bases at V and 4 bases at J, leaving 8 bases unmatched. CDR3 DNA: TGTGCCAGCAGTTTGGAGTCCCGGGACAGGTACGAGCAGTACTTC. It encodes CASSLESRDRYEQYF.

This clonotype was counted at least ten times. The J gene is TRBJ2-7, the V gene TRBV5-1, with a weak D call TRBD1 (6 bases). V lost 5 bases to trimming and J lost 0 bases, with 15 bases between them. This CDR3 comprises 15 residues. Germline V gives CDR1 SGHRS, CDR2 YFSETQ. The DNA of the CDR3 is TGCGCCAGCAGGCGCCTTGGACAGTCCTCCTACGAGCAGTACTTC. It is translated as CASRRLGQSSYEQYF.

There are a few counts of this clonotype. The chain combines TRBV5-6 with TRBJ2-5, with a weak D call TRBD2 (6 bases). The CDR3 runs 14 residues. V lost 2 bases, J lost 4 bases, and 12 bases lay in between. Germline V lookup: CDR1 SGHDT, CDR2 YYEEEE. CDR3 coding DNA: TGTGCCAGCAGCTTTAGCGGTCTGGGAGAGACCCAGTACTTC. This translates into CASSFSGLGETQYF.

The chain employs TRBV10-3 and TRBJ2-5, with D unclear. This CDR3 is built from 12 residues. Trimming took 8 bases from V and 3 from J, leaving 10 bases between them. Germline-derived CDR1 and CDR2 are ENHRY and SYGVKD. The CDR3 sequence is CAISAGEETQYF. CDR3 nucleotide sequence: TGTGCCATCTCCGCTGGAGAAGAGACCCAGTACTTC.

Turning to this clonotype: Possible read error: a much larger clone is one base away. This sequence joins TRBV2 and TRBJ1-6; D gene ambiguous. This CDR3 comprises 15 residues. Germline V gives CDR1 SNHLY, CDR2 FYNNEI. Here the CDR3 reads CASSESWPNNAPLHF. Written as DNA, the CDR3 is TGTGCCAGCAGTGAGTCCTGGCCTAATAATGCACCCCTCCACTTT.

This clonotype was detected many times. DNA for the CDR3: TGTGCCAGCAGCCTCGGGACTACCGCCTCCTACGAGCAGTACTTC. Its translation: CASSLGTTASYEQYF. J is TRBJ2-7 and V is TRBV7-9, with TRBD2 matching 7 bases. The CDR3 sequence is 15 residues long. With 5 bases clipped from V and 0 bases from J, the junction kept 7 bases outside the gene matches. The germline gives CDR1 SEHNR, CDR2 FQNEAQ (reference sequence).

This clonotype was recorded at least ten times. V is TRBV11-2 and J is TRBJ2-7; no firm D call. CDR1 and CDR2 (germline): SGHAT, FQNNGV. The CDR3 has 12 residues. V was shortened by 5 bases and J by 5 bases, with 10 bases between the two germline ends. CDR3 amino acids: CASSPLRDEQYF. CDR3 nucleotides: TGTGCCAGCAGCCCCTTAAGAGACGAGCAGTACTTC.

This clonotype was seen ten or more times. Here the CDR3 omits its conserved ending phenylalanine or tryptophan, so a read error is the likely source. The chain carries TRBV10-1 and TRBJ2-2; a possible D gene is TRBD1 (6 bases). Germline loops: CDR1 WNHNN, CDR2 SYGVQD (reference sequence). V was trimmed by 4 bases and J by 2 bases, leaving 14 bases between them. The CDR3 runs to 16 residues. CDR3 in DNA: TGCGCCAGCAGTGGGGCCGGGACACCTAACACCGGGGAGCTGTTTCTT. Amino acids: CASSGAGTPNTGELFL.

This clonotype was counted a single time. This chain connects TRBV20-1 to TRBJ2-3, with TRBD1 identical over 9 bases. The CDR3 consists of 14 residues. Germline CDR1 DFQATT, CDR2 SNEGSKA (reference sequence). Germline trimming cut 5 bases from V and 2 bases from J; bases unmatched to any gene: 5. Here the CDR3 reads CSAGTGMITDTQYF. As DNA, the CDR3 is TGCAGTGCTGGGACAGGGATGATCACAGATACGCAGTATTTT.

This clonotype was seen repeatedly, ten times or more. The chain joins TRBV6-5 to TRBJ1-1, with a possible D match to TRBD1 (5 bases). Germline values: CDR1 MNHEY, CDR2 SVGAGI. Trimming pared 5 bases from V and 0 bases from J, leaving 13 bases between. CDR3 length: 15 residues. CDR3 bases: TGTGCCAGCAGTACTTCCTGGGGGATGAACACTGAAGCTTTCTTT. Amino acids: CASSTSWGMNTEAFF.

This clonotype appeared many times. This chain joins TRBV29-1 and TRBJ2-7; the D gene could be TRBD1 or TRBD2 (5 bases each). The V gene's germline CDR1 is SQVTM and CDR2 ANQGSEA. The V gene lost 7 bases and the J gene lost 3 bases, with 10 bases spanning the gap. This CDR3 has 11 residues. The CDR3 coding sequence is TGCAGCGCGGGACGGGACTACGAGCAGTACTTC. It codes for CSAGRDYEQYF.

There are many counts of this clonotype. The chain joins TRBV7-2 to TRBJ2-5, with 7 nucleotides matching TRBD2. V gave up 1 base and J gave up 3 bases; unmatched junction bases: 8. This CDR3 spans 16 amino acids. From germline, CDR1 is SGHTA and CDR2 FQGNSA. The CDR3 nucleotides read TGTGCCAGCAGCTTAGAGGGAGGGAGCCCTGAAGAGACCCAGTACTTC. The encoded protein is CASSLEGGSPEETQYF.

V usage is TRBV18 and J usage is TRBJ2-2, with 12 positions matching TRBD2. Trimming cost V 2 bases and J 3 bases; bases outside gene matches: 7. The CDR3 consists of 18 residues. In germline, CDR1 is KGHSH, CDR2 LQKENI. Here the CDR3 DNA reads TGTGCCAGCTCACCAAGACTAGCGGGGGCCTCGGACACCGGGGAGCTGTTTTTT. Protein product: CASSPRLAGASDTGELFF.

The chain recombines TRBV7-9 with TRBJ2-5; the match to TRBD2 covers 10 bases. V was pared by 1 base and J by 5 bases, with 7 bases of the junction left unmatched. CDR3 size: 16 residues. CDR1 and CDR2 from the germline V gene are SEHNR and FQNEAQ (reference sequence). In nucleotides, the CDR3 is TGTGCCAGCAGCTTAGGGCGGCTAGCGGGGGTGGAGACCCAGTACTTC. The encoded protein is CASSLGRLAGVETQYF.

In DNA form, the CDR3 reads TGTGCCAGTAGTACCTCGGGACAGGGTTCGGGGACCCAGTACTTC. Encoded protein: CASSTSGQGSGTQYF. This chain connects TRBV19 to TRBJ2-5; 9 nucleotides line up with TRBD1. Germline V CDR1 and CDR2: LNHDA, SQIVND (reference sequence). The CDR3 has 15 amino acids. The junction had 10 bases not matched to a gene; V was cut back by 4 bases and J by 7 bases.

This clonotype was picked up many times. The genes are TRBV20-1 and TRBJ2-7; 7 bases agree with TRBD1. The ends lost 6 bases at V and 2 bases at J; junction bases unmatched: 10. This CDR3 spans 14 amino acids. CDR1 is DFQATT and CDR2 is SNEGSKA in the germline V gene (reference sequence). CDR3 sequence: CSASTRGQAYEQYF. DNA for the CDR3: TGCAGTGCATCCACAAGGGGGCAGGCCTACGAGCAGTACTTC.

This clonotype occurred many times. The genes are TRBV7-2 and TRBJ2-1; D gene ambiguous. The CDR3 is 12 residues long. V was shortened by 0 bases and J by 10 bases, with 7 bases between the two germline ends. The germline V gene has CDR1 SGHTA and CDR2 FQGNSA. The CDR3, as DNA: TGTGCCAGCAGCTTAGCAGTTGGGGAGCAGTTCTTC. It specifies CASSLAVGEQFF.

In this sample, this clonotype turned up many times. The chain joins TRBV7-2 to TRBJ1-1; 7 bases align to TRBD1. The V gene's germline CDR1 is SGHTA and CDR2 FQGNSA. The CDR3 length is 15 residues. J gave up 5 bases and V 5 bases, and 11 bases lay outside the gene matches. The CDR3 DNA reads TGTGCCAGCAGCCCGATACAGGGGCCGGGGACTGAAGCTTTCTTT. This codes for CASSPIQGPGTEAFF.

This clonotype was observed many times. The chain is built from TRBV28 and TRBJ2-5; 7 nucleotides line up with TRBD2. Per the germline V gene, CDR1 is MDHEN and CDR2 is SYDVKM. Trimming took 6 bases from V and 5 from J; bases not matched to a gene: 6. The length of the CDR3 is 13 residues. The CDR3 DNA follows: TGTGCCAGCAGCAGACTAGCCTGGGAGACCCAGTACTTC. Translated: CASSRLAWETQYF.

The V gene is TRBV20-1, the J gene TRBJ1-2, with 11 bases lining up with TRBD1. This CDR3 spans 13 amino acids. V lost 4 bases, J lost 8 bases, and 6 bases stayed unmatched. Germline V gene lookup returns CDR1 DFQATT and CDR2 SNEGSKA (reference sequence). As DNA, the CDR3 is TGCAGTGCTATTGGACAGGGGGCTTGGGGCTACACCTTC. It is translated as CSAIGQGAWGYTF.

In this sample, this clonotype turned up many times. The rearrangement links TRBV12-3 or TRBV12-4 to TRBJ1-5; D remains unclear. The V and J ends lost 5 bases and 2 bases respectively, with 7 bases between them. The CDR3 contains 13 residues. The CDR3 spells CASSANGNQPQHF. In nucleotides, the CDR3 is TGTGCCAGCAGTGCTAATGGCAATCAGCCCCAGCATTTT.

This clonotype was detected ten times or more. The chain couples TRBV2 to TRBJ1-2, with 7 bases matching TRBD1. Germline lookup yields CDR1 SNHLY and CDR2 FYNNEI. With V trimmed by 6 bases and J by 5 bases, 9 bases remained unmatched. This CDR3 region has 14 residues. CDR3 nucleotides: TGTGCCAGCAGGGAAACAGGGGTCAAGTATGGCTACACCTTC. It translates to CASRETGVKYGYTF.

This clonotype was counted many times. The chain combines TRBV4-2 with TRBJ1-1; D is ambiguous. Per the germline V gene, CDR1 is LGHNA and CDR2 is YNFKEQ. The germline V and J ends were trimmed by 1 base and 4 bases, with 10 bases remaining between them. The CDR3 has 14 amino acids. The chain's CDR3 is CASSQVSSGTEAFF. DNA of the CDR3: TGTGCCAGCAGCCAAGTCTCATCGGGCACTGAAGCTTTCTTT.

This clonotype came up many times. The V gene is TRBV6-2 or TRBV6-3, the J gene TRBJ1-1, with D unresolved. Germline-derived CDR1 and CDR2 are MNHEY and SVGEGT. Trimming pared 2 bases from V and 4 bases from J, leaving 11 bases between. The CDR3 covers 14 residues. The DNA for the CDR3 is TGTGCCAGCAGTTACCGTGGGGAGACCACTGAAGCTTTCTTT. It encodes CASSYRGETTEAFF.

There are many counts of this clonotype. J is TRBJ2-5 and V is TRBV4-3; no definite D call. The V and J ends lost 3 bases and 0 bases respectively, with 11 bases between them. This CDR3 spans 15 amino acids. Germline V gene sequence: CDR1 LGHNA, CDR2 YSLEER. This chain's CDR3 is CASSHTRQDQETQYF. The CDR3 DNA sequence: TGCGCCAGCAGCCATACTCGGCAGGACCAAGAGACCCAGTACTTC.

This clonotype was found many times. The chain carries TRBV12-3 or TRBV12-4 and TRBJ2-2; 12 bases line up with TRBD1. V trimming: 5 bases; J trimming: 4 bases; junction bases outside the gene matches: 5. This CDR3 contains 16 residues. CDR3: CASSHPGQGATGELFF. CDR3 bases: TGTGCCAGCAGTCATCCGGGACAGGGGGCCACCGGGGAGCTGTTTTTT.

Many counts were recorded for this clonotype. The chain carries TRBV6-5 and TRBJ2-5, with D unresolved. Germline V gives CDR1 MNHEY, CDR2 SVGAGI. V was pared by 5 bases and J by 7 bases, with 14 bases between. The CDR3 is 13 residues long. The CDR3 DNA reads as TGTGCCAGCAGTCCCGATTCGGTTAGGACCCAGTACTTC. Translating it yields CASSPDSVRTQYF.

The chain carries TRBV6-5 and TRBJ2-5; 8 bases line up with TRBD2. The CDR3 runs 17 residues. Germline V gene lookup returns CDR1 MNHEY and CDR2 SVGAGI. The V and J ends lost 2 bases and 5 bases, in that order; junction bases with no gene match: 13. This chain's CDR3 is CASSYDGRGSGPETQYF. Written as DNA, the CDR3 is TGTGCCAGCAGTTACGACGGGAGGGGGTCCGGGCCGGAGACCCAGTACTTC.